Detailed here is one T cell receptor beta chain. Other DNA sequences within the sample encode an identical CDR3. This sample stems from a study of shared clonotypes between healthy human individuals. Study-level background: Three plates each covered CD4 naive and memory; CD8 naive two, CD8 memory one.

A CD45RA+ naive subset and a CD45RA-negative memory subset were split from CD4+ cells. Sequenced by immunoSEQ multiplex PCR; TCRdb stores in-frame clones only, minus some. Among millions of clones listed, around nine tenths were seen once. This CDR3 is 16 amino acids long. V gave up 1 base and J gave up 5 bases; unmatched junction bases: 2. The germline CDR1 and CDR2 sequences are MGHRA and YSYEKL. Sequenced sample: naive CD4+ T cells sorted from blood. Subset specified: CD45RA+ positively selected. The TCR sequence derives from a man between 18 and 35 years old in good health. The gene calls are TRBV4-1 and TRBJ2-3; TRBD2 agrees at 14 bases. CDR3 protein: CASSQGLAGGRDTQYF. CDR3 coding DNA: TGCGCCAGCAGCCAAGGACTAGCGGGAGGGCGAGATACGCAGTATTTT.